Below are 21 T cell receptor beta chains sequenced from a single sample in a study of T cells after yellow fever vaccination. Using its own MiXCR run on the 5' RACE reads, TCRdb lists one record per CDR3 protein. The profile shows approximately 600,000 distinct CDR3 sequences, around 12% of them singletons. The sequencing used PBMCs, collected on the day of the yellow fever booster vaccination. The receptor set was obtained from a man aged 25-40 years who received the YFV17D yellow fever vaccine.

This clonotype was picked up a small number of times. The rearrangement uses TRBV20-1 and TRBJ1-1; D remains unclear. V was clipped by 6 bases and J by 4 bases, with 12 bases between them. Germline assignment: CDR1 DFQATT and CDR2 SNEGSKA (reference sequence). The CDR3 is made up of 12 amino acids. The CDR3 spells CSASTNPTEAFF. CDR3 nucleotides: TGCAGTGCCAGTACTAACCCCACTGAAGCTTTCTTT.

The chain uses TRBV20-1 and TRBJ1-4; unclear D gene. Germline CDR1 DFQATT, CDR2 SNEGSKA (reference sequence). V lost 3 bases to trimming and J lost 7 bases, with 9 bases between them. The CDR3 has 12 residues. CDR3 DNA: TGCAGTGCTAGTTTAGGGAGTGAAAAACTGTTTTTT. It specifies CSASLGSEKLFF.

The chain carries TRBV12-3 or TRBV12-4 and TRBJ2-1; D remains unclear. This CDR3 has 13 residues. The V end lost 3 bases, the J end lost 12 bases, and 15 bases lay between the germline ends. The CDR3 bases are TGTGCCAGCAGTTTCGAACCACACCCCACGCAGTTCTTC. Translating gives CASSFEPHPTQFF.

V and J are TRBV15 and TRBJ2-3; D ambiguous. V lost 5 bases and J 11 bases, leaving 14 bases between the germline ends. This CDR3 comprises 12 residues. Per the germline V gene, CDR1 is LNHNV and CDR2 is YYDKDF (reference sequence). CDR3 amino acids: CATSSTHFGQYF. The CDR3 nucleotides are TGTGCCACCAGCTCTACCCATTTCGGGCAGTATTTT. The whole variable domain, remainder taken from reference TRBV15 and TRBJ2-3, is DAMVIQNPRYQVTQFGKPVTLSCSQTLNHNVMYWYQQKSSQAPKLLFHYYDKDFNNEADTPDNFQSRRPNTSFCFLDIRSPGLGDTAMYLCATSSTHFGQYFGPGTRLTVL.

This clonotype appeared a few times. V usage is TRBV7-9 and J usage is TRBJ2-3; the D call may be TRBD1 or TRBD2 (5 bases each). The CDR3 runs 15 residues. Trimming removed 4 bases from V and 6 bases from J, with 17 bases in between. Germline CDR1 reads SEHNR; CDR2 reads FQNEAQ (reference sequence). The CDR3, as DNA: TGTGCCAGCAGCTCGCAGGGACCCATAAAGGATACGCAGTATTTT. It specifies CASSSQGPIKDTQYF. Full variable domain (rest looked up from reference TRBV7-9 and TRBJ2-3): DTGVSQNPRHKITKRGQNVTFRCDPISEHNRLYWYRQTLGQGPEFLTYFQNEAQLEKSRLLSDRFSAERPKGSFSTLEIQRTEQGDSAMYLCASSSQGPIKDTQYFGPGTRLTVL.

The chain uses TRBV5-6 and TRBJ2-1; D is possibly TRBD2 (5 bases). The germline V gene has CDR1 SGHDT and CDR2 YYEEEE. V gave up 1 base and J gave up 4 bases, with 12 bases separating them. This CDR3 has 15 amino acids. This CDR3 is CASSLMGVRYNEQFF. CDR3 DNA sequence: TGTGCCAGCAGCTTGATGGGAGTTCGGTACAATGAGCAGTTCTTC.

The table lists this clonotype with a few counts. The chain recombines TRBV6-1 with TRBJ2-3; D is perhaps TRBD2 (6 bases). CDR3 length equals 15 residues. V gave up 8 bases and J gave up 2 bases, with 17 bases separating them. Germline CDR1 reads MNHNS; CDR2 reads SASEGT. The CDR3: CASRQTGRLTDTQYF. CDR3 bases: TGTGCCAGCCGGCAAACCGGGAGACTCACAGATACGCAGTATTTT.

The J gene is TRBJ2-1, the V gene TRBV7-2; TRBD2 is a possible D gene (5 bases). This CDR3 is built from 14 residues. Germline V gives CDR1 SGHTA, CDR2 FQGNSA. The ends were cut back, 0 bases at V and 10 bases at J, with 13 bases in the middle. The CDR3 DNA reads TGTGCCAGCAGCTTAGCGGCGGGTGACTACGAGCAGTTCTTC. Translating it yields CASSLAAGDYEQFF.

The chain employs TRBV11-2 and TRBJ2-1; D not certain. Germline CDR1 and CDR2: SGHAT and FQNNGV. V gave up 2 bases and J gave up 2 bases, with 22 bases separating them. The CDR3 has 19 residues. The CDR3 loop is CASSLSYQEPFFPYNEQFF. The CDR3 nucleotides read TGTGCCAGCAGCTTATCCTACCAGGAACCTTTTTTTCCCTACAATGAGCAGTTCTTC.

V is TRBV20-1 and J is TRBJ2-5; D possibly uses TRBD1 or TRBD2 (5 bases each). This CDR3 has 11 residues. V lost 5 bases, J lost 7 bases, and 11 bases lay in between. The V gene's germline CDR1 is DFQATT and CDR2 SNEGSKA (reference sequence). The CDR3 DNA reads TGCAGTGCTGGGGACCTGGGGACCCAGTACTTC. Residues: CSAGDLGTQYF.

There are a few counts of this clonotype. This chain links TRBV7-8 with TRBJ2-2; TRBD2 aligns across 8 bases. V was pared by 1 base and J by 4 bases, with 5 bases of the junction left unmatched. CDR1 and CDR2 (germline): SGHVS, FQNEAQ. The CDR3 loop spans 16 amino acids. Written as DNA, the CDR3 is TGTGCCAGCAGCTTAGGACTAGCGAGCATCACCGGGGAGCTGTTTTTT. It yields the protein CASSLGLASITGELFF.

There are a few counts of this clonotype. The V and J genes are TRBV6-1 and TRBJ2-2, with a weak D call TRBD1 (6 bases). The V gene lost 6 bases and the J gene lost 2 bases, with 13 bases spanning the gap. Per the germline V gene, CDR1 is MNHNS and CDR2 is SASEGT. The CDR3 runs 15 residues. CDR3 sequence: CASSPTGHNTGELFF. Written as DNA, the CDR3 is TGTGCCAGCAGCCCGACAGGCCATAACACCGGGGAGCTGTTTTTT.

The V and J genes are TRBV9 and TRBJ2-5; D is possibly TRBD2 (5 bases). The CDR3 runs 15 residues. Trimming cost V 0 bases and J 2 bases, with 11 bases left between them. Germline values: CDR1 SGDLS, CDR2 YYNGEE. The CDR3 sequence: CASSVAPSGQETQYF. Here the CDR3 DNA reads TGTGCCAGCAGCGTAGCTCCCAGCGGTCAAGAGACCCAGTACTTC.

This clonotype turned up a few times. The genes are TRBV7-2 and TRBJ2-7, with D possibly TRBD1 on 6 matching bases. This CDR3 has 14 residues. V was shortened by 4 bases and J by 2 bases, with 12 bases between the two germline ends. The germline CDR1 and CDR2 sequences are SGHTA and FQGNSA. CDR3 DNA: TGTGCCAGCAGCTCTCACAGGGTCACCTACGAGCAGTACTTC. Translating gives CASSSHRVTYEQYF. Filled out from reference TRBV7-2 and TRBJ2-7, the complete variable domain reads GAGVSQSPSNKVTEKGKDVELRCDPISGHTALYWYRQSLGQGLEFLIYFQGNSAPDKSGLPSDRFSAERTGGSVSTLTIQRTQQEDSAVYLCASSSHRVTYEQYFGPGTRLTVT.

The chain is built from TRBV28 and TRBJ1-1; 9 positions agree with TRBD1. Germline CDR1 reads MDHEN; CDR2 reads SYDVKM. V shed 7 bases and J 12 bases; nucleotides not matched to a gene: 12. This CDR3 has 13 residues. CDR3 nucleotide sequence: TGTGCCAGCACTACGTCCGGGACAGGGTTAACTTTCTTT. The encoded protein is CASTTSGTGLTFF.

This clonotype was observed a few times. The rearrangement links TRBV5-1 to TRBJ1-2, with 7 bases identical to TRBD1. There are 15 residues in the CDR3. Trimming took 4 bases from V and 8 from J; bases not matched to a gene: 14. Germline CDR1 and CDR2: SGHRS and YFSETQ. The CDR3 region has the DNA TGCGCCAGCAGCGACAACCGTTTACAGGGGCACGGCTACACCTTC. Encoded protein: CASSDNRLQGHGYTF.

This clonotype has a handful of counts. CDR3 region: CAISGGRDRVYDEQFF. In DNA form, the CDR3 reads TGTGCCATCAGTGGGGGGAGGGACAGGGTATACGATGAGCAGTTCTTC. The J gene is TRBJ2-1, the V gene TRBV10-3; 9 bases align to TRBD1. The length of the CDR3 is 16 residues. V lost 4 bases and J lost 8; bases outside the gene matches: 12. Germline values: CDR1 ENHRY, CDR2 SYGVKD.

This clonotype was observed a few times. This rearrangement joins TRBV19 to TRBJ2-2; 11 bases align to TRBD2. V lost 6 bases to trimming and J lost 2 bases; unmatched junction nucleotides: 5. CDR3 length: 16 amino acids. Germline V lookup: CDR1 LNHDA, CDR2 SQIVND (reference sequence). The CDR3 sequence: CASSKTSGSNTGELFF. DNA for the CDR3: TGTGCCAGTAGCAAAACTAGCGGGAGTAACACCGGGGAGCTGTTTTTT.

This clonotype occurred once. The DNA for the CDR3 is TGCAGTGCTGGGACAGGGGCCAATCAGCCCCAGCATTTT. Protein: CSAGTGANQPQHF. The J gene is TRBJ1-5, the V gene TRBV20-1, with 10 bases aligning to TRBD1. The junction had 1 base not matched to a gene; V was cut back by 5 bases and J by 3 bases. There are 13 residues in the CDR3. Germline V gene data show CDR1 as DFQATT and CDR2 as SNEGSKA (reference sequence).

There are a few counts of this clonotype. This chain joins TRBV20-1 and TRBJ2-3; TRBD2 is a possible D gene (7 bases). V was shortened by 6 bases and J by 6 bases, with 13 bases between the two germline ends. The CDR3 is made up of 12 amino acids. The germline gives CDR1 DFQATT, CDR2 SNEGSKA (reference sequence). The CDR3 region has the DNA TGCAGTGCCCTACGGGGGGCCGATACGCAGTATTTT. This encodes CSALRGADTQYF.

This clonotype was seen a few times. The DNA of the CDR3 is TGTGCCAGCAGCTTTATGGGGGTGAACACTGAAGCTTTCTTT. Its translation: CASSFMGVNTEAFF. The V call is TRBV7-2, the J call TRBJ1-1, with a possible D match to TRBD1 (5 bases). Germline V gene data show CDR1 as SGHTA and CDR2 as FQGNSA. V was cut by 3 bases and J by 0 bases, with 8 bases left in between. The CDR3 extends over 14 amino acids.